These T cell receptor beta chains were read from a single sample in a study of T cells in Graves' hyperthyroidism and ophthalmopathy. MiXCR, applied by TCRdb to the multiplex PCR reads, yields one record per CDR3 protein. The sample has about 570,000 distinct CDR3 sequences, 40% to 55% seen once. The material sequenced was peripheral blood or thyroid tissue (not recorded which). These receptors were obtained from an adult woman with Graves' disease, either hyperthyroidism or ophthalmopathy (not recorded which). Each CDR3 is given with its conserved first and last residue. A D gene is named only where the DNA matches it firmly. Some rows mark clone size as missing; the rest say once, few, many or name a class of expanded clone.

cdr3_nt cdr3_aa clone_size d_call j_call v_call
TGTGCCAGTAGTACAGGGGCGACGAGTGAAAAACTGTTTTTT CASSTGATSEKLFF - - TRBJ1-4 TRBV19
TGCGCCAGCAGCTTGGGGGACATACTAGACTATGGCTACACCTTC CASSLGDILDYGYTF many - TRBJ1-2 TRBV5-1
TGTGCCAGCAGCCAATATATCTATGGCTACACCTTC CASSQYIYGYTF - - TRBJ1-2 TRBV14
TGTGCCATCAGTGACGACTGGAACACTGAAGCTTTCTTT CAISDDWNTEAFF - - TRBJ1-1 TRBV10-3
TGTGCCAGCAGGCGGAGTACCGGGAAGAAGGAGACCCAGTACTTC CASRRSTGKKETQYF - - TRBJ2-5 TRBV7-9
TGTGCCAGTACCACCAGTAGCAGTACCTACAATGAGCAGTTCTTC CASTTSSSTYNEQFF - - TRBJ2-1 TRBV19
TGTGCCAGCAGTCCGACAGGGCCCCTCCGCGGCTACACCTTC CASSPTGPLRGYTF many TRBD1 TRBJ1-2 TRBV12-3/TRBV12-4
TGTGCCAGCAGTGAGGCAACTAATGAAAAACTGTTTTTT CASSEATNEKLFF many - TRBJ1-4 TRBV2
TGTGCCAGCACTCGTAGTAGCAAAGCTTTCTTT CASTRSSKAFF - - TRBJ1-1 TRBV12-3/TRBV12-4
TGTGCCAGCAGCATCTACGACAGGGGGTTCTATGGCTACACCTTC CASSIYDRGFYGYTF many TRBD1 TRBJ1-2 TRBV5-6
TGTGCCATCAGTGAGTACTCGGACAGACAATCCTTTTTGTACGAGCAGTACTTC CAISEYSDRQSFLYEQYF many - TRBJ2-7 TRBV10-3
TGTGCCAGCAGTGGACAGGGGGCTTCTGAAGCTTTCTTT CASSGQGASEAFF - TRBD1 TRBJ1-1 TRBV2
TGCAGCGCTGGACAGGGACATAATGAAAAACTGTTTTTT CSAGQGHNEKLFF - TRBD1 TRBJ1-4 TRBV29-1
TGTGCCAGCAGTTACTCGGGTACATTTCAGCCCCAGCATTTT CASSYSGTFQPQHF many - TRBJ1-5 TRBV6-5
TGTGCCATCAGTGAGTCAGGGGACGAGCAGTACTTC CAISESGDEQYF - - TRBJ2-7 TRBV10-3
TGTGCCAGCAGTCCTAGCGGGGGCTCCTACGAGCAGTACTTC CASSPSGGSYEQYF many TRBD2 TRBJ2-7 TRBV12-3/TRBV12-4
TGCGCCAGCAGACCACAGGGGGCGCGCTACGAGCAGTACTTC CASRPQGARYEQYF - TRBD1 TRBJ2-7 TRBV5-1
TGTGCCACCAGCAGCGCCGGGAAGGGGGTAGTCGGGGAGCTGTTTTTT CATSSAGKGVVGELFF - - TRBJ2-2 TRBV15
TGTGCCAGCAGTGAAGCAAGCAGGGGGGTGGGTCAGCCCCAGCATTTT CASSEASRGVGQPQHF many TRBD1 TRBJ1-5 TRBV2
TGCAGTGGAACGACCCTCTGGGTTTTTTCACCCCTCCACTTT CSGTTLWVFSPLHF many - TRBJ1-6 TRBV20-1
TGTGCCAGCAGCATAACTGACAGGGGCGCTGAAGCTTTCTTT CASSITDRGAEAFF - TRBD1 TRBJ1-1 TRBV7-2
TGTGCCAGCAGCTTGACAGGGGTTGCCCACGAGCAGTACTTC CASSLTGVAHEQYF - TRBD1 TRBJ2-7 TRBV7-6
TGTGCCAGCAGGCCCCAGGGGGCGGATGCTTTCTTT CASRPQGADAFF many TRBD1 TRBJ1-1 TRBV28
TGTGCCAGCAGCCAAGATCAGGTGGGATCCCGAGAGACCCAGTACTTC CASSQDQVGSRETQYF many - TRBJ2-5 TRBV14
TGCAGTACGACGGTTGATAGCAATCAGCCCCAGCATTTT CSTTVDSNQPQHF many - TRBJ1-5 TRBV20-1
TGTGCCAGCAGCGTAATGGCTAATAATTCACCCCTCCACTTT CASSVMANNSPLHF many - TRBJ1-6 TRBV9
TGTGCCATCAGTGAGGAGGGACCGGCTAATTATGGCTACACCTTC CAISEEGPANYGYTF - - TRBJ1-2 TRBV10-3
TGTGCCAGTAGTCCCCGCGGACAGACCTATGGCTACACCTTC CASSPRGQTYGYTF - - TRBJ1-2 TRBV19
TGTGCCACCAGCAGACCCGGGACAGCTTACACCGGGGAGCTGTTTTTT CATSRPGTAYTGELFF - TRBD1 TRBJ2-2 TRBV15
TGTGCCAGCAGCTCCAGGACTAGCGGGAGAGCTTTCTTT CASSSRTSGRAFF - - TRBJ1-1 TRBV11-2
TGTGCCAGCAGCTTAGAGGGTCAGAACTATGGCTACACCTTC CASSLEGQNYGYTF - - TRBJ1-2 TRBV7-4
TGTGCCAGCAATACCGGGACAGCCGGCTATTTAGGGTACTTC CASNTGTAGYLGYF many TRBD1 TRBJ2-7 TRBV7-3
TGCAGTGCTCTCACCGGGACATCAGGATACGGCGAGCAGTACTTC CSALTGTSGYGEQYF once - TRBJ2-7 TRBV20-1
TGTGCCAGCAGCTCCCCGGGTCATGCAGGCTACACCTTC CASSSPGHAGYTF many - TRBJ1-2 TRBV28
TGTGCCAGCAGCTTATACGGACTAGCGGGTTCCTACGAGCAGTACTTC CASSLYGLAGSYEQYF - TRBD2 TRBJ2-7 TRBV7-8
TGTGCCAGCACGTTAGGGCGGTCAGCTTTCTTT CASTLGRSAFF - - TRBJ1-1 TRBV25-1
TGCAGTGCTAGCTTGGGGGAGCAGTACTTC CSASLGEQYF many - TRBJ2-7 TRBV20-1
TGTGCCAGCAGTGAAAGCAGGGTCCAATATGTATGGGAGCATTTT CASSESRVQYVWEHF many - TRBJ1-5 TRBV2
TGTGCCAGCAGCTTGGGGACTGGTGGAAACACCATATATTTT CASSLGTGGNTIYF few - TRBJ1-3 TRBV5-4
TGCAGCGTTGGGGGAACAGGGTTGGTCTACGAGCAGTACTTC CSVGGTGLVYEQYF - - TRBJ2-7 TRBV29-1
TGTGCCAGCAGCCCGAGGGATGGTGCTGAAAAACTGTTTTTT CASSPRDGAEKLFF few - TRBJ1-4 TRBV3-1
TGCAGCAGTTTAGGACCCGGGGCACGCTATGGCTACACCTTC CSSLGPGARYGYTF - - TRBJ1-2 TRBV29-1
TGTGCCAGCTCGCAGACGAACACTGAAGCTTTCTTT CASSQTNTEAFF - - TRBJ1-1 TRBV18
TGCAGTGCGTCGACAGGGAACCTGAACACTGAAGCTTTCTTT CSASTGNLNTEAFF many TRBD1 TRBJ1-1 TRBV20-1
TGCGCCAGCACTATTGGGGAGGGAAGTACTGAAGCTTTCTTT CASTIGEGSTEAFF many - TRBJ1-1 TRBV5-1
TGCAGCGTTGAACGGACAGGGGAACAAGAGACCCAGTACTTC CSVERTGEQETQYF - TRBD1 TRBJ2-5 TRBV29-1
TGTGCCAGCAGTGAAAAAGGGTTCGATGGGACAGGAAGGGAAAAACTGTTTTTT CASSEKGFDGTGREKLFF few TRBD1 TRBJ1-4 TRBV7-2
TGCAGTGCTAAACAGGGGGCAATAAACACTGAAGCTTTCTTT CSAKQGAINTEAFF many TRBD1 TRBJ1-1 TRBV20-1
TGCAGTGCTAGATCGGACAGGGGGGAGCTGTTTTTT CSARSDRGELFF - TRBD1 TRBJ2-2 TRBV20-1
TGTGCCAGCAGCTTCGATCTAGCGGGAGGGCGGGAGCAGTACTTC CASSFDLAGGREQYF many TRBD2 TRBJ2-7 TRBV11-2
TGCAGTGCCGGGACAGGGGCCGGCTATGGCTACACCTTC CSAGTGAGYGYTF - TRBD1 TRBJ1-2 TRBV20-1
TGCAGTGCTACCCGGGACATATCCTACGAGCAGTACTTC CSATRDISYEQYF many - TRBJ2-7 TRBV20-1
TGTGCCAGCAGCCTTTGGGGGACAGAGTTGGGCGAGCAGTACTTC CASSLWGTELGEQYF many TRBD1 TRBJ2-7 TRBV9
TGTGCCAGCAGCACCTATAGGGGTACCGGGGAGCTGTTTTTT CASSTYRGTGELFF - - TRBJ2-2 TRBV7-6
TGTGCCTCGGGACTCGGGAACTATGGCTACACCTTC CASGLGNYGYTF - - TRBJ1-2 TRBV2
TGTGCCATCGGGGGACAGGGGGTTAATAGCTATGGCTACACCTTC CAIGGQGVNSYGYTF many TRBD1 TRBJ1-2 TRBV7-9
TGTGCCAGCAGCTTAACCCTCTCAGGGGGTAATTCACCCCTCCACTTT CASSLTLSGGNSPLHF - TRBD1 TRBJ1-6 TRBV7-9
TGTGCCACCACTAGGACGTCGGGCTCCTACGAGCAGTACTTC CATTRTSGSYEQYF few - TRBJ2-7 TRBV7-9
TGTGCCAGCAGCTTAGCGGGGGTTTCAAATGGCTACACCTTC CASSLAGVSNGYTF - - TRBJ1-2 TRBV7-2
TGTGCCAGCAGCTTAGACAGGGGGGACGAGCAGTACTTC CASSLDRGDEQYF many TRBD1 TRBJ2-7 TRBV7-3